Detailed here is one TCR beta chain. This sample was taken from a study of neoadjuvant anti-PD-1 for oral cavity cancer. Clones were sequenced by immunoSEQ multiplex PCR, and TCRdb holds only the in-frame ones, with some missing. Here the sample spans 14,000 or so clones, around 70% being singletons. CDR3 length equals 12 residues. The germline V gene encodes CDR1 GTSNPN and CDR2 SVGIG (reference sequence). Trimming removed 7 bases from V and 5 bases from J, with 11 bases in between. Time point defined: after neoadjuvant nivolumab, at surgical resection. These newly diagnosed stage II-IVA oral cavity squamous cell carcinoma patients had no prior systemic or radiation treatment. Blood cells were analyzed directly, without culture or expansion.

This TCR was sampled from a person aged 35-79 years with oral cavity squamous cell carcinoma. The sample consisted of PBMCs, taken after nivolumab (anti-PD-1) treatment. The gene calls are TRBV30 and TRBJ1-4; D gene ambiguous. The CDR3 region is CAFRAGNEKLFF. DNA for the CDR3: TGTGCCTTTAGGGCAGGCAATGAAAAACTGTTTTTT.